This is a list of T cell receptor beta chains from one sample in a study of T cell changes during pregnancy in multiple sclerosis. Profiling relied on immunoSEQ multiplex PCR, and the TCRdb table lists in-frame clones only, not all of them. Seen here are over 35,000 clones, 87% observed once, and the top ten hold 0.75% to 1%. Sequencing was performed on CD4+ T cells from peripheral blood mononuclear cells, taken after pregnancy. The receptors here all came from a female donor with multiple sclerosis, enrolled in a pregnancy study. CDR3s include the opening cysteine and the closing phenylalanine or tryptophan. D genes are given only for firm matches. Some rows have no size entry. The others give once, few or many, or a class for an expanded clone.

-	TRBJ1-3	-	TRBV30	TGTGCCTGGGGCGAGGGCTTCTCTGGAAACACCATATATTTT	CAWGEGFSGNTIYF
-	TRBJ2-3	-	TRBV5-5	TGTGCCAGCAGTCCTTGGCATAGCGGAACAGATACGCAGTATTTT	CASSPWHSGTDTQYF
TRBD1	TRBJ2-5	-	TRBV4-3	TGCGCCAGCAGCCAGGGACAGCAAGAGACCCAGTACTTC	CASSQGQQETQYF
TRBD1	TRBJ2-6	-	TRBV27	TGTGCCAGCACCCGTATCCGGGACAGGGCTGGGGCCAACGTCCTGACTTTC	CASTRIRDRAGANVLTF
-	TRBJ1-2	-	TRBV6-4	TGTGCCAGCAGTGAAGGCAGGGGCAGTCTCTACACCTTC	CASSEGRGSLYTF
-	TRBJ1-3	-	TRBV15	TGTGCCACCAGCAGAGATAAAACAGGGGGAAACACCATATATTTT	CATSRDKTGGNTIYF
-	TRBJ1-2	-	TRBV10-2	TGCGCCAGCTCTGGTACTGTAGATGGCTACACCTTC	CASSGTVDGYTF
-	TRBJ1-1	-	TRBV2	TGTGCCAGCAGTGGGGACTGGAACACTGAAGCTTTCTTT	CASSGDWNTEAFF
TRBD2	TRBJ2-3	once	TRBV4-3	TGCGCCAGCAGCCAGGGAAGCGGGGGGAGTGGGGATACGCAGTATTTT	CASSQGSGGSGDTQYF
-	TRBJ2-2	-	TRBV6-5	TGTGCCAGCAGAGGGGTGAATTCCCCCGGGGAGCTGTTTTTT	CASRGVNSPGELFF
TRBD1	TRBJ2-7	once	TRBV4-2	TGTGCCAGCAGCCAAGTACTCCGGGACAGCTCCTACGAGCAGTACTTC	CASSQVLRDSSYEQYF
TRBD2	TRBJ2-1	-	TRBV4-1	TGCGCCAGCAGCCAAGCGGGACTAGCGGGGGGCAGCTCCTACAATGAGCAGTTCTTC	CASSQAGLAGGSSYNEQFF
TRBD1	TRBJ1-2	-	TRBV27	TGTGCCAGCAGCCCTCAACAGGGGAGATATGGCTACACCTTC	CASSPQQGRYGYTF
-	TRBJ1-5	-	TRBV7-2	TGTGCCAGCAGCTTAGTCGGTCGGCAGCCCCAGCATTTT	CASSLVGRQPQHF
-	TRBJ1-2	few	TRBV7-2	TGTGCCAGCAGCAACAGCTTAGGAACGGCCTCCTATGGCTACACCTTC	CASSNSLGTASYGYTF
TRBD1	TRBJ1-4	-	TRBV15	TGTGCCACCAAGGTGGACAGGGGGAGGTTCAATGAAAAACTGTTTTTT	CATKVDRGRFNEKLFF
-	TRBJ2-2	-	TRBV29-1	-	CSVESASGSCFF
-	TRBJ1-3	-	TRBV4-2	TGTGCCAGCAGCCGAGAGACCCGACGGGCTGGAAACACCATATATTTT	CASSRETRRAGNTIYF
-	TRBJ2-5	once	TRBV7-2	TGTGCCAGCAGCTTAGTAACTAGCCGGGAGACCCAGTACTTC	CASSLVTSRETQYF
-	TRBJ1-1	few	TRBV19	TGTGCCAGTAGTGCCCAGACAGGGAACACTGAAGCTTTCTTT	CASSAQTGNTEAFF
TRBD1	TRBJ2-2	-	TRBV2	TGTGCCAGCACCCTCACGACAGGGGGAAGTACCGGGGAGCTGTTTTTT	CASTLTTGGSTGELFF
-	TRBJ1-2	-	TRBV10-3	TGTGCCATCAGTGCCTCGCAGGGTGACTATGGCTACACCTTC	CAISASQGDYGYTF
-	TRBJ2-7	-	TRBV5-6	TGTGCCAGCAGCTCTGTTTCAGGGGAATTAGGCGAGCAGTACTTC	CASSSVSGELGEQYF
-	TRBJ1-3	-	TRBV2	TGTGCCAGCAGTGATCGGGCAGGGGTTGGAAACACCATATATTTT	CASSDRAGVGNTIYF
-	TRBJ1-1	once	TRBV9	TGTGCCAGCAGCGTAGCTACGATGAACACTGAAGCTTTCTTT	CASSVATMNTEAFF
-	TRBJ1-1	-	TRBV28	TGTGCCAGCAGTCCCCATATAGCAACCACTGAAGCTTTCTTT	CASSPHIATTEAFF
-	TRBJ2-6	-	TRBV7-9	TGTGCCAGCAGCCCTACAGGGCCTGGGGCCAACGTCCTGACTTTC	CASSPTGPGANVLTF
TRBD1	TRBJ1-6	-	TRBV28	TGTGCCAGCAGTTCGACAGGGCATAATTCACCCCTCCACTTT	CASSSTGHNSPLHF
-	TRBJ1-2	-	TRBV10-3	TGTGCCATCAGTAATAATCCAACCACCGGGACATATGGCTACACCTTC	CAISNNPTTGTYGYTF
-	TRBJ1-4	-	TRBV12-5	TGTGCTAGTGCCAACAGACCGGCCCAAAAACTGTTTTTT	CASANRPAQKLFF
TRBD1	TRBJ1-5	-	TRBV18	TGTGCCAGCTCACCAGAGACAGGGAACAGTCAGCCCCAGCATTTT	CASSPETGNSQPQHF
-	TRBJ2-6	-	TRBV7-3	TGTGCCAGCAGCTTAACGGCCTCTGGGGCCAACGTCCTGACTTTC	CASSLTASGANVLTF
-	TRBJ2-7	-	TRBV6-5	TGTGCCCGCGCGGGGTCGGCGGGATACGAGCAGTACTTC	CARAGSAGYEQYF
-	TRBJ2-1	-	TRBV2	TGTGCCAGCAGTGAGCTAGACTACAGCAATGAGCAGTTCTTC	CASSELDYSNEQFF
-	TRBJ1-2	-	TRBV29-1	TGCAGCGTTGAAGCGATTACGGGGTCCTACTATGGCTACACCTTC	CSVEAITGSYYGYTF
-	TRBJ2-1	-	TRBV11-3	TGTGCCAGCAGCGAACGAGGGTCAGGGGTCCACAATGAGCAGTTCTTC	CASSERGSGVHNEQFF
-	TRBJ1-6	-	TRBV4-3	TGCGCCAGCAGCCAAAGGGCACGGACAGCTAACAATTCACCCCTCCACTTT	CASSQRARTANNSPLHF
TRBD1	TRBJ2-5	-	TRBV18	TGTGCCAGCTCCCGGGACAGACAAGAGACCCAGTACTTC	CASSRDRQETQYF
TRBD2	TRBJ2-5	-	TRBV5-1	TGCGCCAGCACCGTCGGGCGGGGGGGCCCGGAGACCCAGTACTTC	CASTVGRGGPETQYF
TRBD1	TRBJ2-5	once	TRBV18	TGTGCCAGCTCACCCGGAGACAGGGGGCGAGAGACCCAGTACTTC	CASSPGDRGRETQYF
-	TRBJ2-7	-	TRBV5-6	TGTGCCAGCAGCCAAGGGGTCTTTCGTTACGAGCAGTACTTC	CASSQGVFRYEQYF
TRBD1	TRBJ1-2	-	TRBV6-5	TGTGCCAGCACCTCCTTGGACAGGGTCGGGGGCTACACCTTC	CASTSLDRVGGYTF
-	TRBJ1-4	once	TRBV10-2	TGCGCCAGCAGTGAGAGAAGACCCCAGGCAACTAATGAAAAACTGTTTTTT	CASSERRPQATNEKLFF
-	TRBJ1-1	-	TRBV19	TGTGCCAGTAGTTCCCGGGACTCGGAAGCTTTCTTT	CASSSRDSEAFF
-	TRBJ1-3	-	TRBV6-5	TGTGCCAGCAGTGCCGACTGGGGAAACACCATATATTTT	CASSADWGNTIYF
-	TRBJ1-5	-	TRBV9	TGTGCCAGCAGCTCGGACATCAATCAGCCCCAGCATTTT	CASSSDINQPQHF
TRBD1	TRBJ2-7	few	TRBV6-1	TGTGCCAGCAGTAAACCGGGACAGGGTCGAAACGAGCAGTACTTC	CASSKPGQGRNEQYF
TRBD1	TRBJ2-7	-	TRBV9	TGTGCCAGCAGCGGTGTAGGGGGCAGCGAGCAGTACTTC	CASSGVGGSEQYF
TRBD1	TRBJ1-5	-	TRBV30	TGTGCCTGGAGTGGTCAGGGGGATCAGCCCCAGCATTTT	CAWSGQGDQPQHF
TRBD2	TRBJ2-3	-	TRBV7-2	TGTGCCAGCAGCTCCCGGACTAGCGGGGAGGGTTCGTATACGCAGTATTTT	CASSSRTSGEGSYTQYF
-	TRBJ2-5	-	TRBV4-3	TGCGCCAGCAGCCATAATCGCGGAGAAACTCAAGAGACCCAGTACTTC	CASSHNRGETQETQYF
TRBD1	TRBJ2-3	once	TRBV29-1	TGCAGCCTGAACAGGGGGCCGGGCGATACGCAGTATTTT	CSLNRGPGDTQYF